These 11 T cell receptor beta chains originate from one sample sequenced in a study of T cells in Graves' hyperthyroidism and ophthalmopathy (dated by TCRdb to about 2019). To prepare the library, multiplex PCR was applied. Sequencing instrument: Illumina HiSeq 2000. Amplification of TCR beta CDR3 regions was carried out from RNA transcripts. The TCR CDR3 was subjected to a first round of RT-PCR using the HTBI primer set and the Qiagen OneStep RT-PCR kit. TCRdb took the public reads, trimmed them with fastp at Q25, ran MiXCR for clone calling and kept in-frame beta chains. Each entry merges the rows of one CDR3 protein and shows their most common DNA and genes. The sample records hundreds of thousands of distinct CDR3 sequences, roughly 16% of which are singletons. The leading ten clones occupy 3.8% of the sample. What was sequenced was blood. Source of these receptors: a woman in her twenties or thirties with Graves' hyperthyroidism.

A few counts support this clonotype. The gene calls are TRBV5-1 and TRBJ2-7; 8 bases align to TRBD1. Looked up from germline, CDR1 is SGHRS and CDR2 is YFSETQ. The V and J ends lost 6 bases and 3 bases, in that order; junction bases with no gene match: 8. CDR3 length: 14 residues. CDR3 amino acids: CASKTQGADYEQYF. CDR3 nucleotides: TGCGCCAGCAAGACCCAGGGGGCGGACTACGAGCAGTACTTC.

In this sample, this clonotype turned up many times. The chain carries TRBV15 and TRBJ2-7; D is ambiguous. The CDR3 consists of 13 residues. V was shortened by 0 bases and J by 7 bases, with 10 bases between the two germline ends. Germline values: CDR1 LNHNV, CDR2 YYDKDF (reference sequence). CDR3 loop: CATSRDLGREQYF. The DNA for the CDR3 is TGTGCCACCAGCAGAGATCTGGGTAGGGAGCAGTACTTC. Supplemented by reference TRBV15 and TRBJ2-7, the full variable domain reads DAMVIQNPRYQVTQFGKPVTLSCSQTLNHNVMYWYQQKSSQAPKLLFHYYDKDFNNEADTPDNFQSRRPNTSFCFLDIRSPGLGDTAMYLCATSRDLGREQYFGPGTRLTVT.

Only a few counts were recorded for this clonotype. The CDR3 DNA follows: TGTGCCAGCAGCTTACCTAGCGGCCCAGGGGGGGGGCATGCAGGTTGCGAGCAGTACTTC. Protein product: CASSLPSGPGGGHAGCEQYF. The V gene is TRBV13, the J gene TRBJ2-7, with D perhaps TRBD1 or TRBD2 (7 bases each). The CDR3 spans 20 residues. In germline, CDR1 is PRHDT, CDR2 FYEKMQ (reference sequence). The ends were cut back, 2 bases at V and 6 bases at J, with 32 bases in the middle.

This clonotype has a count of ten or more. The genes are TRBV27 and TRBJ2-7; D perhaps matches TRBD1 (6 bases). V lost 3 bases and J lost 5, with 11 bases in between. CDR1 MNHEY and CDR2 SMNVEV come from the germline V gene (reference sequence). The CDR3 covers 13 residues. CDR3 DNA sequence: TGTGCCAGCAGTTTCAGGGGATCCCACGAGCAGTACTTC. This encodes CASSFRGSHEQYF.

This clonotype was found many times. The CDR3 nucleotides are TGTGCCAGCATGGATGGGAGCGGGAGGCAAAATGAGCAGTTCTTC. It is translated as CASMDGSGRQNEQFF. V and J are TRBV7-8 and TRBJ2-1; 9 nucleotides agree with TRBD2. CDR1 is SGHVS, CDR2 FQNEAQ, per germline. The CDR3 sequence is 15 residues long. V shed 7 bases, J shed 7 bases, and the junction held 11 bases outside the gene matches.

This clonotype appeared a few times. The chain links TRBV7-8 to TRBJ1-5; D might be TRBD1 (6 bases). The germline V gene encodes CDR1 SGHVS and CDR2 FQNEAQ. Trimming pared 4 bases from V and 2 bases from J, leaving 15 bases between. The CDR3 is 16 amino acids. CDR3 bases: TGTGCCAGCAGCTCTGGACCGGGGGGCGGCAATCAGCCCCAGCATTTT. This encodes CASSSGPGGGNQPQHF.

This clonotype occurred many times. V is TRBV27 and J is TRBJ2-7, with TRBD2 matching 8 bases. Germline CDR1 reads MNHEY; CDR2 reads SMNVEV (reference sequence). This CDR3 is 14 amino acids long. J lost 1 base, V lost 7 bases, and 6 bases had no gene match. The CDR3 here is CASKTSELSYEQYF. The CDR3 DNA sequence: TGTGCCAGCAAGACTAGCGAGTTATCCTACGAGCAGTACTTC.

There are many counts of this clonotype. The J gene is TRBJ1-1, the V gene TRBV2; D gene uncertain. The CDR3 length is 14 residues. V lost 7 bases to trimming and J lost 1 base, with 13 bases between them. Germline V gene data show CDR1 as SNHLY and CDR2 as FYNNEI. In DNA form, the CDR3 reads TGTGCCAGCACCTCTCTCGGTGGGAACACTGAAGCTTTCTTT. It yields the protein CASTSLGGNTEAFF.

This clonotype was seen a few times. The chain recombines TRBV9 with TRBJ1-3, with 8 bases identical to TRBD1. Germline-derived CDR1 and CDR2 are SGDLS and YYNGEE. V shed 3 bases and J 4 bases; nucleotides not matched to a gene: 3. The CDR3 totals 14 residues. The CDR3 is CASSEQGEGNTIYF. In DNA, the CDR3 is TGTGCCAGCAGCGAACAGGGGGAAGGAAACACCATATATTTT.

This chain connects TRBV7-9 to TRBJ2-2; no reliable D call. V lost 1 base and J lost 1, with 7 bases in between. This CDR3 has 15 residues. Looked up from germline, CDR1 is SEHNR and CDR2 is FQNEAQ (reference sequence). The CDR3 nucleotides read TGTGCCAGCAGCTTAGACGGCCGGAACACCGGGGAGCTGTTTTTT. Its translation: CASSLDGRNTGELFF.

With respect to this clonotype: One junction end does not reproduce the germline sequence, and a read error may be involved. This chain connects TRBV28 to TRBJ1-6; D is possibly TRBD1 (6 bases). This CDR3 is built from 16 residues. The germline V gene encodes CDR1 MDHEN and CDR2 SYDVKM. The DNA for the CDR3 is TGTACCAGCAGTTTCTCCCAAGGGGGCTATAATTCACCCCTCCACTTT. Protein: CTSSFSQGGYNSPLHF.